The present T cell receptor (beta chain) was sequenced within a study of ipilimumab plus nivolumab after autologous stem cell transplantation. Overall study: Both relapsed and primary refractory DLBCL were included. Findings and limits, study-wide: The authors say TCR, Treg and microbiome findings warrant further study.

Judged by abundance, this clone is medium-sized. Its antigen is not identified. Repertoires were generated with immunoSEQ multiplex PCR, while TCRdb's copy carries only in-frame clones and drops some. The table records 15,000 or so clones, around four fifths of them present only once. Starting 14 to 28 days after autologous transplant, ipilimumab 1 mg/kg was given. The germline gives CDR1 SGHKS, CDR2 YYEKEE (reference sequence). With 5 bases removed from V and 6 bases from J, the gap between germline ends came to 15 bases. This CDR3 contains 15 residues. V and J are TRBV5-5 and TRBJ1-6, with no clear D. Sample: PBMCs, taken in a trial of ipilimumab plus nivolumab as post-transplant consolidation. This clonotype was sampled from a male donor with diffuse large B-cell lymphoma. The CDR3: CASSPRAVLNSPLHF. The CDR3 nucleotides read TGTGCCAGCAGTCCGAGAGCAGTTCTTAATTCACCCCTCCACTTT. Full variable domain (rest looked up from reference TRBV5-5 and TRBJ1-6): DAGVTQSPTHLIKTRGQQVTLRCSPISGHKSVSWYQQVLGQGPQFIFQYYEKEERGRGNFPDRFSARQFPNYSSELNVNALLLGDSALYLCASSPRAVLNSPLHFGNGTRLTVT.